This TCR beta chain was identified during a study of early stage breast cancer tumors. Blood replicates held 0.5 ug DNA, tumor or normal breast around 1.5 ug, two each. The method was immunoSEQ multiplex PCR; TCRdb's version includes in-frame clones alone and lacks a portion of them. This table has 5,500 to 7,000 clones, approximately 66% appearing once. General study findings and limits: Commonly generated sequences made up most enriched TCRB sequences shared between patients.

V lost 4 bases to trimming and J lost 7 bases; unmatched junction nucleotides: 9. Germline V gene sequence: CDR1 LGHNA, CDR2 YSLEER. The CDR3 has 15 residues. Remarks on this clone: Its antigen is not identified.

The receptor comes from a person in their fifties with breast cancer. The V and J genes are TRBV4-3 and TRBJ2-1, with 8 nucleotides matching TRBD2. Sequencing input: normal breast tissue next to the tumor. CDR3 in amino acids: CASSLRGSGKNEQFF. DNA for the CDR3: TGCGCCAGCAGCCTCCGGGGTAGCGGGAAGAATGAGCAGTTCTTC.